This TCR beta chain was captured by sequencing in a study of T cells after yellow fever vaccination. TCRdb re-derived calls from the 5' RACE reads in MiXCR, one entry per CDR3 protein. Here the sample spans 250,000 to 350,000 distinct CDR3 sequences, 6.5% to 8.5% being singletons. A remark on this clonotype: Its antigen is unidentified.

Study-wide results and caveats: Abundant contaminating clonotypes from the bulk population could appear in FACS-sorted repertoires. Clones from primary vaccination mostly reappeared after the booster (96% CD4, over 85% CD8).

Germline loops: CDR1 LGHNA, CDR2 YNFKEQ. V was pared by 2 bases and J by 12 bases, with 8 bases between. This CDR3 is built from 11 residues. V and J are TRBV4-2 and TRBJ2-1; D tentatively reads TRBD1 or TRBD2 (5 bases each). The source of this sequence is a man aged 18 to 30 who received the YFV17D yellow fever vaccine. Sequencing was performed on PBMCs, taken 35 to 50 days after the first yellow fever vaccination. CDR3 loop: CASSQPGPQFF. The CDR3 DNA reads TGTGCCAGCAGCCAACCGGGACCGCAGTTCTTC.